The clone carrying this TCR beta chain has a handful of counts. The antigen remains undetermined. The data originate from a study of PD-1 blockade in mismatch repair-deficient tumors. Study-level background: Enrolled about 2012-2016, patients had progressing, pretreated mismatch repair-deficient cancers of 12 types.

Overall study results and limits: Rapid post-treatment expansion, then contraction, generally preceding radiologic response, marked tumor-resident clones.

All patients were mismatch repair deficient, assessed by either PCR or immunohistochemistry. The TCR-sequenced patients were a few responders to pembrolizumab. The CDR3 loop spans 13 amino acids. V lost 7 bases to trimming and J lost 4 bases; unmatched junction nucleotides: 6. From germline, CDR1 is MNHNS and CDR2 SASEGT. Clones were read by immunoSEQ multiplex PCR, and TCRdb kept only the in-frame ones, dropping some. The table has some 120,000 clones, approximately 80% seen once; the top ten hold 4% to 6%. This sample comprised peripheral blood, obtained 60 weeks after starting pembrolizumab. V usage is TRBV6-1 and J usage is TRBJ2-7, with 8 bases identical to TRBD1. This TCR derives from an adult with mismatch repair-deficient cancer. The CDR3 reads CASTRTGSYEQYF. CDR3 DNA sequence: TGTGCCAGCACGAGGACAGGGTCGTACGAGCAGTACTTC.